The entry that follows covers one T cell receptor (beta chain) sequence. This record comes from a study of cytomegalovirus exposure and HLA in healthy donors. V lost 5 bases, J lost 1 base, and 11 bases lay in between. Germline lookup yields CDR1 GTSNPN and CDR2 SVGIG (reference sequence). This CDR3 spans 13 amino acids. PCR employed 60 Vbeta and 13 Jbeta primers. Assay used: immunoSEQ multiplex PCR; TCRdb lists only in-frame clones, some missing. The repertoire has approximately 170,000 clones, roughly 88% of them found once; the top ten carry 0.95% to 1.5%. The specimen was PBMCs. The TCR originated in a boy aged 2 to 10 in good health and CMV-seronegative. V gene TRBV30 combines with J gene TRBJ1-1; D might be TRBD1 (6 bases). CDR3 region: CAWQQGPNTEAFF. In nucleotides, the CDR3 is TGTGCCTGGCAACAGGGCCCGAACACTGAAGCTTTCTTT.